This T cell receptor (beta chain) was identified in a study of cytomegalovirus exposure and HLA in healthy donors. CDR1 PRHDT and CDR2 FYEKMQ come from the germline V gene (reference sequence). The ends were cut back, 4 bases at V and 3 bases at J, with 10 bases in the middle. The CDR3 has 13 residues. Study findings and constraints: Most CMV-associated TCR beta chains appeared HLA-restricted in a later analysis. TCR sequences were mostly rare, though some public TCRs occurred in many donors. V- and J-gene trimming in TCR beta was tied to a missense DCLRE1C variant by an analysis performed later. In vitro assays verified that a few CMV-associated chains recognized CMV antigens specifically.

This clone was detected a few times. Antigen specificity is unknown. PCR primers comprised 60 Vbeta and 13 Jbeta primers. TCRdb's copy holds only in-frame clones and misses some; the assay was immunoSEQ multiplex PCR. The table records a few hundred thousand clones, 80% to 85% of them present only once. The source material was PBMCs. This chain connects TRBV13 to TRBJ2-7, with D possibly matching TRBD1 (5 bases). This sequence originates from a woman in her sixties or seventies in good health and CMV-seropositive. The CDR3 DNA sequence: TGTGCCAGCAGCTCCGGACAAGGCTACGAGCAGTACTTC. Protein sequence: CASSSGQGYEQYF.